One and the same sample provided the 31 T cell receptor beta chains below, sequenced in a study of CD8 T cells in ankylosing spondylitis. From the 5' RACE reads, TCRdb called clonotypes with MiXCR, one entry per CDR3 protein. Of a few hundred thousand distinct CDR3 sequences in the sample, 17% were seen once. Study findings and constraints: Blood from ankylosing spondylitis patients appeared to carry a characteristic roughly 8-variant TCR beta motif.

The antigens these receptors bind are not known. Sequencing used blood, either unsorted or a sorted T cell fraction (not recorded which). The receptors stem from a male donor with ankylosing spondylitis.

V gene TRBV12-3 or TRBV12-4 combines with J gene TRBJ1-2; D not certain. CDR3 length: 13 amino acids. Trimming stripped 6 bases from V and 6 bases from J, with 14 bases between. CDR3 protein: CASRAEPYDGYTF. CDR3 sequence (DNA): TGTGCCAGCAGGGCGGAGCCTTACGATGGCTACACCTTC.

This clonotype was counted many times. The chain joins TRBV12-3 or TRBV12-4 to TRBJ2-2; 10 positions match TRBD2. The CDR3 is 17 amino acids. J gave up 0 bases and V 8 bases, and 9 bases lay outside the gene matches. This CDR3 is CASGFLAGGSNTGELFF. CDR3 coding DNA: TGTGCCAGCGGATTCTTAGCGGGGGGATCGAACACCGGGGAGCTGTTTTTT.

This chain connects TRBV2 to TRBJ1-5; possible D gene TRBD1, 5 bases. The CDR3 totals 13 residues. CDR1 is SNHLY and CDR2 is FYNNEI in the germline V gene. V was clipped by 7 bases and J by 6 bases, with 13 bases between them. CDR3 DNA: TGTGCCAGCAATAGGGGATCAGGTCAGCCCCAGCATTTT. Its protein is CASNRGSGQPQHF.

This clonotype was detected a few times. The chain links TRBV2 to TRBJ2-5; TRBD2 matches 8 bases. Germline loops: CDR1 SNHLY, CDR2 FYNNEI. The V and J ends lost 8 bases and 4 bases, in that order; junction bases with no gene match: 15. The CDR3 spans 16 residues. For the CDR3, the DNA is TGTGCCAGCGGCCGGGGGGGTCGGGTGTTGACAGAGACCCAGTACTTC. Translated: CASGRGGRVLTETQYF.

This clonotype was found many times. This chain uses TRBV12-3 or TRBV12-4 with TRBJ2-2; TRBD2 aligns across 9 bases. V was clipped by 5 bases and J by 2 bases; unmatched bases: 6. CDR3 size: 16 residues. CDR3 nucleotides: TGTGCCAGCAGTCCTAGCGGGAAGGGCAACACCGGGGAGCTGTTTTTT. It yields the protein CASSPSGKGNTGELFF.

The chain recombines TRBV6-5 with TRBJ1-3; D remains ambiguous. Germline CDR1 reads MNHEY; CDR2 reads SVGAGI. CDR3 length: 15 amino acids. The V gene lost 2 bases and the J gene lost 0 bases, with 8 bases spanning the gap. The CDR3 nucleotides read TGTGCCAGCAGTTACCGGCAGACCTCTGGAAACACCATATATTTT. Translated, it gives CASSYRQTSGNTIYF.

This clonotype was counted only a few times. This chain uses TRBV7-3 with TRBJ2-5; 13 bases map to TRBD2. The CDR3 totals 14 residues. The trim removed 5 bases at V and 9 bases at J, leaving 6 bases unmatched. From germline, CDR1 is SGHTA and CDR2 FQGTGA. Here the CDR3 reads CASSHGTSGESQYF. CDR3 nucleotides: TGTGCCAGCAGCCATGGGACTAGCGGGGAGTCCCAGTACTTC. The entire variable domain, with the rest obtained from reference TRBV7-3 and TRBJ2-5, is as follows: GAGVSQTPSNKVTEKGKYVELRCDPISGHTALYWYRQSLGQGPEFLIYFQGTGAADDSGLPNDRFFAVRPEGSVSTLKIQRTERGDSAVYLCASSHGTSGESQYFGPGTRLLVL.

This clonotype showed up just a few times. This sequence joins TRBV7-8 and TRBJ2-3; possibly TRBD1 or TRBD2 for D (6 bases each). The germline CDR1 and CDR2 sequences are SGHVS and FQNEAQ. The V end lost 5 bases, the J end lost 2 bases, and 14 bases lay between the germline ends. The CDR3 extends over 15 amino acids. DNA for the CDR3: TGTGCCAGCAGCCCGGGGGCCACCTACACAGATACGCAGTATTTT. Translating it yields CASSPGATYTDTQYF.

This clonotype has ten or more counts. The chain is built from TRBV5-1 and TRBJ2-7; maybe TRBD2 (6 bases). This CDR3 contains 18 residues. Trimming took off 1 base at V and 2 bases at J, with 22 bases between the two ends. Germline CDR1 reads SGHRS; CDR2 reads YFSETQ. CDR3 region: CASSLRGNTGLLPYEQYF. DNA of the CDR3: TGCGCCAGCAGCTTGAGGGGAAACACGGGACTGCTCCCCTACGAGCAGTACTTC.

CDR3 coding DNA: TGCGCCAGCAGGCGGGACACTAATGAAAAACTGTTTTTT. Its translation is CASRRDTNEKLFF. This chain joins TRBV5-1 and TRBJ1-4, with D possibly matching TRBD1 (5 bases). The germline V gene has CDR1 SGHRS and CDR2 YFSETQ. The CDR3 spans 13 residues. The ends were cut back, 5 bases at V and 2 bases at J, with 7 bases in the middle.

This clonotype was recorded many times. J is TRBJ2-1 and V is TRBV5-1, with D unresolved. V gave up 0 bases and J gave up 2 bases, with 12 bases separating them. CDR1 and CDR2 (germline): SGHRS, YFSETQ. The CDR3 extends over 16 amino acids. CDR3 protein: CASSLGSLVPYNEQFF. The CDR3 region has the DNA TGCGCCAGCAGCTTGGGTAGCCTGGTGCCCTACAATGAGCAGTTCTTC. The entire variable domain, with the rest obtained from reference TRBV5-1 and TRBJ2-1, is as follows: KAGVTQTPRYLIKTRGQQVTLSCSPISGHRSVSWYQQTPGQGLQFLFEYFSETQRNKGNFPGRFSGRQFSNSRSEMNVSTLELGDSALYLCASSLGSLVPYNEQFFGPGTRLTVL.

This clonotype was counted at least ten times. CDR3 loop: CASSQGVGTEAFF. Written as DNA, the CDR3 is TGTGCCAGCAGCCAAGGGGTGGGCACTGAAGCTTTCTTT. The chain recombines TRBV3-1 with TRBJ1-1; unclear D gene. V was clipped by 1 base and J by 4 bases, with 7 bases between them. The CDR3 is 13 residues long. The germline CDR1 and CDR2 sequences are LGHDT and YNNKEL (reference sequence).

This clonotype was seen more than once but under ten times. The chain joins TRBV24-1 to TRBJ2-5, with TRBD2 identical over 16 bases. The germline V gene encodes CDR1 KGHDR and CDR2 SFDVKD. CDR3 length equals 16 residues. Losses at the gene ends were 4 bases for V and 2 bases for J; bases not matched to a gene: 0. The CDR3 is CATSEGLAGGQETQYF. Here the CDR3 DNA reads TGTGCCACCAGTGAGGGACTAGCGGGAGGGCAAGAGACCCAGTACTTC.

CDR3 nucleotide sequence: TGCGCCAGCAGCTTGGCCAATAGGGGTCTCTCAGATACGCAGTATTTT. It encodes CASSLANRGLSDTQYF. This sequence joins TRBV5-1 and TRBJ2-3, with D perhaps TRBD1 (5 bases). Trimming pared 0 bases from V and 4 bases from J, leaving 15 bases between. The CDR3 loop spans 16 amino acids. Germline V gene sequence: CDR1 SGHRS, CDR2 YFSETQ.

The V and J genes are TRBV6-1 and TRBJ2-7, with 8 bases aligning to TRBD1. CDR1 MNHNS and CDR2 SASEGT come from the germline V gene. V shed 7 bases, J shed 1 base, and the junction held 9 bases outside the gene matches. CDR3 length: 15 residues. The CDR3 bases are TGTGCCAGCACCTCCGGCGACAGGGGTTCCTACGAGCAGTACTTC. It specifies CASTSGDRGSYEQYF.

This clonotype was detected many times. This rearrangement joins TRBV3-1 to TRBJ2-7; D call uncertain. V was pared by 1 base and J by 4 bases, with 5 bases between. The germline CDR1 and CDR2 sequences are LGHDT and YNNKEL (reference sequence). The CDR3 loop spans 12 amino acids. CDR3 protein: CASSQVSYEQYF. The DNA for the CDR3 is TGTGCCAGCAGCCAAGTTTCATACGAGCAGTACTTC.

The CDR3 DNA follows: TGTGCCTGGACCCTGAGGGGGGCCGGGGAGCTGTTTTTT. Its translation: CAWTLRGAGELFF. The V gene is TRBV30, the J gene TRBJ2-2; D tentatively fits TRBD1 or TRBD2 (6 bases each). The ends were cut back, 4 bases at V and 6 bases at J, with 12 bases in the middle. Per germline, CDR1 GTSNPN and CDR2 SVGIG (reference sequence). This CDR3 has 13 amino acids.

This clonotype has ten or more counts. This chain joins TRBV5-1 and TRBJ2-7, with TRBD1 identical over 7 bases. This CDR3 region has 14 residues. V was pared by 4 bases and J by 4 bases, with 8 bases of the junction left unmatched. Germline values: CDR1 SGHRS, CDR2 YFSETQ. The CDR3 DNA is TGCGCCAGCAGCAATCCCGGGACAGCTTACGAGCAGTACTTC. This sequence encodes CASSNPGTAYEQYF.

This clonotype was observed at least ten times. This chain connects TRBV5-1 to TRBJ2-1; 7 bases agree with TRBD1. J was trimmed by 0 bases and V by 0 bases; bases with no gene match: 3. Germline V gene sequence: CDR1 SGHRS, CDR2 YFSETQ. CDR3 length equals 16 residues. CDR3 amino acids: CASSLGQGSSYNEQFF. In nucleotides, the CDR3 is TGCGCCAGCAGCTTGGGACAGGGTAGCTCCTACAATGAGCAGTTCTTC.

This clonotype showed up just a few times. The rearrangement uses TRBV3-1 and TRBJ2-7; tentatively, D is TRBD2 (6 bases). V was cut by 4 bases and J by 5 bases, with 9 bases left in between. The CDR3 has 12 amino acids. Germline CDR1 and CDR2: LGHDT and YNNKEL (reference sequence). CDR3 residues: CASSRGEDEQYF. CDR3 nucleotide sequence: TGTGCCAGCAGCCGGGGGGAGGACGAGCAGTACTTC.

At least ten counts were recorded for this clonotype. This chain links TRBV20-1 with TRBJ2-7, with a tentative D call TRBD2 (6 bases). CDR3 length: 16 amino acids. Germline-derived CDR1 and CDR2 are DFQATT and SNEGSKA (reference sequence). V lost 4 bases and J lost 1, with 20 bases in between. CDR3 amino acids: CSAMPARLASSYEQYF. DNA of the CDR3: TGCAGTGCTATGCCCGCGAGGCTAGCGTCGTCCTACGAGCAGTACTTC.

V and J are TRBV21-1 and TRBJ2-2; the table's D call, TRBD1, was not checked against the DNA. TRBV21-1 is termed a pseudogene. The CDR3 spans 18 residues. The CDR3 here is CASSKRWTTMMNTGELFF. CDR3 nucleotides: TGTGCCAGCAGCAAAAGGTGGACAACTATGATGAACACCGGGGAGCTGTTTTTT.

The chain couples TRBV5-1 to TRBJ2-3; possible D gene TRBD1, 6 bases. V was shortened by 0 bases and J by 3 bases, with 11 bases between the two germline ends. CDR1 and CDR2 (germline): SGHRS, YFSETQ. CDR3 length: 15 residues. CDR3 sequence: CASSLGRQGTDTQYF. The CDR3 nucleotides are TGCGCCAGCAGCTTGGGGAGGCAGGGGACAGATACGCAGTATTTT.

The rearrangement links TRBV19 to TRBJ2-5; the match to TRBD2 covers 11 bases. The V gene's germline CDR1 is LNHDA and CDR2 SQIVND (reference sequence). CDR3 length: 15 residues. The J segment lost 5 bases and the V segment lost 3 bases, leaving 5 bases of the junction unmatched. Here the CDR3 reads CASSMARLAGETQYF. The CDR3 DNA reads as TGTGCCAGTAGTATGGCCCGACTAGCGGGGGAGACCCAGTACTTC.

The rearrangement joins TRBV5-1 to TRBJ2-7; weak D call: TRBD1 (5 bases). V lost 5 bases and J 2 bases, leaving 8 bases between the germline ends. The germline CDR1 and CDR2 sequences are SGHRS and YFSETQ. The CDR3 covers 12 residues. CDR3: CASRGATYEQYF. The DNA for the CDR3 is TGCGCCAGCAGAGGGGCCACCTACGAGCAGTACTTC.

This clonotype was observed a few times. CDR3 in DNA: TGCGCCAGCAGCTTGATTGCGGGACAGGGGTACGAGCAGTACTTC. This gives the protein CASSLIAGQGYEQYF. This sequence joins TRBV5-1 and TRBJ2-7; the match to TRBD1 covers 10 bases. The CDR3 length is 15 residues. The ends lost 1 base at V and 4 bases at J; junction bases unmatched: 5. CDR1 and CDR2 (germline): SGHRS, YFSETQ. Full variable domain (remainder filled in from reference TRBV5-1 and TRBJ2-7): KAGVTQTPRYLIKTRGQQVTLSCSPISGHRSVSWYQQTPGQGLQFLFEYFSETQRNKGNFPGRFSGRQFSNSRSEMNVSTLELGDSALYLCASSLIAGQGYEQYFGPGTRLTVT.

This clonotype was recorded at least ten times. The rearrangement uses TRBV11-2 and TRBJ2-1; TRBD2 aligns across 9 bases. The CDR3 covers 15 residues. The trim removed 1 base at V and 7 bases at J, leaving 5 bases unmatched. Looked up from germline, CDR1 is SGHAT and CDR2 is FQNNGV. The DNA for the CDR3 is TGTGCCAGCAGCTTAGTAGGCCTAGCGGGGAATGAGCAGTTCTTC. Protein product: CASSLVGLAGNEQFF. Full variable domain (remainder filled in from reference TRBV11-2 and TRBJ2-1): EAGVAQSPRYKIIEKRQSVAFWCNPISGHATLYWYQQILGQGPKLLIQFQNNGVVDDSQLPKDRFSAERLKGVDSTLKIQPAKLEDSAVYLCASSLVGLAGNEQFFGPGTRLTVL.

This clonotype was seen repeatedly, ten times or more. The chain couples TRBV29-1 to TRBJ2-1; D remains ambiguous. V lost 4 bases, J lost 7 bases, and 11 bases lay in between. The length of the CDR3 is 12 residues. Germline V gene data show CDR1 as SQVTM and CDR2 as ANQGSEA. The CDR3: CSVVPGWNEQFF. CDR3 bases: TGCAGCGTTGTTCCAGGCTGGAATGAGCAGTTCTTC.

In this sample, this clonotype turned up a few times. This chain connects TRBV20-1 to TRBJ1-1; 9 nucleotides agree with TRBD1. The CDR3 contains 15 residues. Per germline, CDR1 DFQATT and CDR2 SNEGSKA (reference sequence). Trimming cost V 3 bases and J 4 bases; bases outside gene matches: 9. This CDR3 is CSARGGTGSGTEAFF. Here the CDR3 DNA reads TGCAGTGCTAGGGGCGGGACAGGGTCCGGCACTGAAGCTTTCTTT.

The chain carries TRBV12-3 or TRBV12-4 and TRBJ1-1, with D unclear. The CDR3 runs 13 residues. Trimming took off 4 bases at V and 5 bases at J, with 11 bases between the two ends. Written as DNA, the CDR3 is TGTGCCAGCAGTTGGGGTCAGGAGACTGAAGCTTTCTTT. This encodes CASSWGQETEAFF.

This sequence joins TRBV12-3 or TRBV12-4 and TRBJ2-1, with 12 nucleotides matching TRBD2. The V segment lost 4 bases and the J segment 6 bases; nucleotides outside the gene matches: 7. This CDR3 has 16 amino acids. The CDR3: CASSSGLAGTGNEQFF. As DNA, the CDR3 is TGTGCCAGCAGTTCAGGACTAGCGGGGACGGGCAATGAGCAGTTCTTC.